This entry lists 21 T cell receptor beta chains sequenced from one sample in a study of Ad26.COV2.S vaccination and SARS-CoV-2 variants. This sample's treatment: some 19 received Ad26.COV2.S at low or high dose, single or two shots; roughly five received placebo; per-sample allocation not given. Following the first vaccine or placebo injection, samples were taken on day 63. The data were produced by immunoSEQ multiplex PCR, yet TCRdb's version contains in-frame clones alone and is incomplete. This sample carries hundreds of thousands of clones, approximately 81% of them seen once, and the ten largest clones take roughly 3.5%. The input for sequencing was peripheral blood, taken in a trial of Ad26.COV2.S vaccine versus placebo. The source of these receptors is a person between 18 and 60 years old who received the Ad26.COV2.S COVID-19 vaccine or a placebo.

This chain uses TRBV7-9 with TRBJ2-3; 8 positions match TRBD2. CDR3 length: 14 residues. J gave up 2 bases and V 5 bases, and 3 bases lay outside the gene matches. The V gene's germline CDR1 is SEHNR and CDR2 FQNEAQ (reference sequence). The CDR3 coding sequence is TGTGCCAGCAGCCGGGGGGGATACACAGATACGCAGTATTTT. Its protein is CASSRGGYTDTQYF.

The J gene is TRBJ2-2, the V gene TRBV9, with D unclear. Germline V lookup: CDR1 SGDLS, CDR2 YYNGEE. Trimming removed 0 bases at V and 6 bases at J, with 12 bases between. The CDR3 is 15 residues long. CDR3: CASSVGTRISGELFF. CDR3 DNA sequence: TGTGCCAGCAGCGTAGGGACCAGAATTTCCGGGGAGCTGTTTTTT.

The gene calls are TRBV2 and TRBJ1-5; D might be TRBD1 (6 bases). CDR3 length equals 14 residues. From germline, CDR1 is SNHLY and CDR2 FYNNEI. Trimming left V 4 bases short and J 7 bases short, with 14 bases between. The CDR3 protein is CASSGLDSGQPQHF. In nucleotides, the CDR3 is TGTGCCAGCAGTGGGTTGGACAGTGGGCAGCCCCAGCATTTT. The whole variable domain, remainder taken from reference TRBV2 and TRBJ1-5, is EPEVTQTPSHQVTQMGQEVILRCVPISNHLYFYWYRQILGQKVEFLVSFYNNEISEKSEIFDDQFSVERPDGSNFTLKIRSTKLEDSAMYFCASSGLDSGQPQHFGDGTRLSIL.

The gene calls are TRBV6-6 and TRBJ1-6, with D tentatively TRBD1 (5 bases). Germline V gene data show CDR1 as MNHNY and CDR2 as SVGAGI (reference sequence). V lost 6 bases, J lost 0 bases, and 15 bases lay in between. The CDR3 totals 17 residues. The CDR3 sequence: CASRRGWDLSYNSPLHF. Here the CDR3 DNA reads TGTGCCAGCAGACGAGGGTGGGACCTCTCCTATAATTCACCCCTCCACTTT.

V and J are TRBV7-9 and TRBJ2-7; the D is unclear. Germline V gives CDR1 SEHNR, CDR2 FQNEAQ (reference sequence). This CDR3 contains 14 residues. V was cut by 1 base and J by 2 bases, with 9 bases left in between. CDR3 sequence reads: CASSLEQLTYEQYF. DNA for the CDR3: TGTGCCAGCAGCTTAGAACAGCTTACCTACGAGCAGTACTTC. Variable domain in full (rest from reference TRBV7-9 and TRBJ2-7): DTGVSQNPRHKITKRGQNVTFRCDPISEHNRLYWYRQTLGQGPEFLTYFQNEAQLEKSRLLSDRFSAERPKGSFSTLEIQRTEQGDSAMYLCASSLEQLTYEQYFGPGTRLTVT.

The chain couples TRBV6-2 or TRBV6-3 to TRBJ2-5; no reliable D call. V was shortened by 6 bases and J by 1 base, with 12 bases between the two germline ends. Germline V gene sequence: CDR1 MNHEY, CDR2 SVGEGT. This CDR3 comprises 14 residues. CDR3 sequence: CASSDTSPQETQYF. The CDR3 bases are TGTGCCAGCAGCGATACGTCGCCCCAAGAGACCCAGTACTTC.

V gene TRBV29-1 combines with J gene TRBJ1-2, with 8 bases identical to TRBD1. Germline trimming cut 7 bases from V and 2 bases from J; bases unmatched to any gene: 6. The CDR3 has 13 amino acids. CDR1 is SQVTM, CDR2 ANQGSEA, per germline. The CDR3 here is CSAGGTGNYGYTF. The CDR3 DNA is TGCAGCGCTGGAGGGACAGGAAACTATGGCTACACCTTC.

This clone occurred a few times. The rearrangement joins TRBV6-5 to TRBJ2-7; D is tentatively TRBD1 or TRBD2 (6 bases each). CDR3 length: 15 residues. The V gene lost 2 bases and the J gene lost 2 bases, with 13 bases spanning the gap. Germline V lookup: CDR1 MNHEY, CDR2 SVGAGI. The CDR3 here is CASSYRLGGTYEQYF. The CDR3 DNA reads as TGTGCCAGCAGTTACCGGTTGGGGGGCACCTACGAGCAGTACTTC.

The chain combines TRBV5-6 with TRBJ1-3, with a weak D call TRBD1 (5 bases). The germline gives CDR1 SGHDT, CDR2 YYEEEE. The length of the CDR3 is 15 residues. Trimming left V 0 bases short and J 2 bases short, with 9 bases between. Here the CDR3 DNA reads TGTGCCAGCAGCTTGGGCGGGACTGCTGGAAACACCATATATTTT. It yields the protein CASSLGGTAGNTIYF.

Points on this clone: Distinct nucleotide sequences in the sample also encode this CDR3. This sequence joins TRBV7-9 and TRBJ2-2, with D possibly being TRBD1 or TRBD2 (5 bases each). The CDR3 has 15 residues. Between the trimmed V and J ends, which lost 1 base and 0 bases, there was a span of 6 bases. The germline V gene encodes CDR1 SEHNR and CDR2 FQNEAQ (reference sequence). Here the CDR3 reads CASSLGGANTGELFF. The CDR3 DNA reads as TGTGCCAGCAGCTTAGGAGGGGCGAACACCGGGGAGCTGTTTTTT.

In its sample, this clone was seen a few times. CDR3 amino acids: CASSAGQGRNEQYF. The DNA for the CDR3 is TGTGCCAGCAGCGCGGGACAGGGGAGAAACGAGCAGTACTTC. This rearrangement joins TRBV9 to TRBJ2-7; 10 nucleotides align to TRBD1. CDR1 and CDR2 (germline): SGDLS, YYNGEE. After removal of 3 bases from V and 5 bases from J, the junction contained 5 bases not matched to a gene. This CDR3 has 14 residues.

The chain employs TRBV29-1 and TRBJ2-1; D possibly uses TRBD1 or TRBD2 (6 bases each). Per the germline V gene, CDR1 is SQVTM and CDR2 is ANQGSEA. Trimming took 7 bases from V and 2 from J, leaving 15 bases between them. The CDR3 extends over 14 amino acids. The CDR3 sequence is CSALGGWPYNEQFF. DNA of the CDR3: TGCAGCGCCTTAGGGGGGTGGCCCTACAATGAGCAGTTCTTC.

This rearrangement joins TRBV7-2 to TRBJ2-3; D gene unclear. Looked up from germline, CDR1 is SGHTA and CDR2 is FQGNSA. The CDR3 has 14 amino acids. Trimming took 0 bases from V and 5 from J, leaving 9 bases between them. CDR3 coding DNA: TGTGCCAGCAGCTTAGCGGCTTACATAGATACGCAGTATTTT. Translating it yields CASSLAAYIDTQYF.

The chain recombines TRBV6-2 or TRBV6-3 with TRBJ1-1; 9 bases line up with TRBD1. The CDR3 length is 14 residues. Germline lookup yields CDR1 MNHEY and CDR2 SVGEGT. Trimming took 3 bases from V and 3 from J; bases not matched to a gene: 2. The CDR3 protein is CASSYTGGHTEAFF. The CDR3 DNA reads TGTGCCAGCAGTTATACAGGGGGCCACACTGAAGCTTTCTTT.

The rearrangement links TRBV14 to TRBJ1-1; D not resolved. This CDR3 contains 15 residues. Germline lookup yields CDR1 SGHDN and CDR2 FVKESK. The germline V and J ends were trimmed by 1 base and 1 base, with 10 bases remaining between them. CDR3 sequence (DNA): TGTGCCAGCAGCCAAGCGGGCCAGTCGAACACTGAAGCTTTCTTT. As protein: CASSQAGQSNTEAFF.

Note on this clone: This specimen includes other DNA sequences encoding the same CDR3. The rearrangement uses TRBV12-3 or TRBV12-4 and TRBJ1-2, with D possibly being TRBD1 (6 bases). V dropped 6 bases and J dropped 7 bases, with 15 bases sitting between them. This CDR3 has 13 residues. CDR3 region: CASSYDRPPGYTF. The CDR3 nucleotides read TGTGCCAGCAGCTACGACAGGCCCCCTGGCTACACCTTC.

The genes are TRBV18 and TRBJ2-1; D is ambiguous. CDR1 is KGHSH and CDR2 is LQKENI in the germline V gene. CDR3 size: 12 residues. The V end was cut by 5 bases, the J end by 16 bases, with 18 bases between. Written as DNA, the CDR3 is TGTGCCAGCTCATTAGGGCGAGTTGATCTTTTCTTC. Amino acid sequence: CASSLGRVDLFF.

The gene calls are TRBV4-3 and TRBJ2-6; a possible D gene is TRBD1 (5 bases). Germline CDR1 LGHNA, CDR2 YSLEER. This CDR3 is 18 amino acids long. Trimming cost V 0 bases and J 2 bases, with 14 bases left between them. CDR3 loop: CASSQDRAGLTGANVLTF. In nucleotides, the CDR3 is TGCGCCAGCAGCCAAGATCGGGCAGGGCTGACTGGGGCCAACGTCCTGACTTTC.

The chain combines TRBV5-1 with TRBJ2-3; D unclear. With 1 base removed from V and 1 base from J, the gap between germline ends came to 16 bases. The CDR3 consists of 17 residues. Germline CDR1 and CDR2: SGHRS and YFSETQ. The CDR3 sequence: CASSLSDADRGTDTQYF. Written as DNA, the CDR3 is TGCGCCAGCAGCTTGAGCGACGCCGATCGGGGCACAGATACGCAGTATTTT.

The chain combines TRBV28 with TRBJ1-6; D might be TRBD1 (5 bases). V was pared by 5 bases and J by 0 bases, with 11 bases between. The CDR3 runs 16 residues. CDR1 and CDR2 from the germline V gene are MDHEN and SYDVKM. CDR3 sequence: CASSDSLSSYNSPLHF. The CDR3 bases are TGTGCCAGCAGTGACAGTTTGAGCTCCTATAATTCACCCCTCCACTTT.

The CDR3 region has the DNA TGTGCCAGCAGCGTAGGGGGGCTTAACTATGGCTACACCTTC. Its translation is CASSVGGLNYGYTF. V and J are TRBV9 and TRBJ1-2; tentatively, D is TRBD1 (6 bases). Germline CDR1 SGDLS, CDR2 YYNGEE. The V end lost 0 bases, the J end lost 1 base, and 7 bases lay between the germline ends. This CDR3 contains 14 residues.